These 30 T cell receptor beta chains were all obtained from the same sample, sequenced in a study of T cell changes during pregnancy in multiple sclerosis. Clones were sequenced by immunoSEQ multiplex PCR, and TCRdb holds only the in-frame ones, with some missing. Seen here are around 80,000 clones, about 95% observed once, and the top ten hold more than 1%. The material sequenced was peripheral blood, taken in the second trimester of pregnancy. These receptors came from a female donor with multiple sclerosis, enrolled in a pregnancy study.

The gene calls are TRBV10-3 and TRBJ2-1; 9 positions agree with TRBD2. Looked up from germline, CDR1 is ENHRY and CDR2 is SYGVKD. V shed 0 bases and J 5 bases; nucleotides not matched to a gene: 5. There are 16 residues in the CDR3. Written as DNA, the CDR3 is TGTGCCATCAGTGAGTCGATGGCGGGAGGGCACAATGAGCAGTTCTTC. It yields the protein CAISESMAGGHNEQFF.

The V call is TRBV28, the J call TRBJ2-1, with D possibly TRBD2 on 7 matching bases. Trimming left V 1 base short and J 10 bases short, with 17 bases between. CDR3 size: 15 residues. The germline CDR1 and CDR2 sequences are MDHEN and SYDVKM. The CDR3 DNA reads TGTGCCAGCAGTTTATCGGCCCAGGGGAGGGACGAGCAGTTCTTC. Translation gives CASSLSAQGRDEQFF.

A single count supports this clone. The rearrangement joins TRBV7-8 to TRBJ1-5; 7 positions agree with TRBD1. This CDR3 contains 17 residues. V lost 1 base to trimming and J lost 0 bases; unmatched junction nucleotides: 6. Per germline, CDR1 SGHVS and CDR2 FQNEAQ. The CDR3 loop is CASSLGPGQFSNQPQHF. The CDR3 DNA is TGTGCCAGCAGCTTAGGACCGGGACAGTTTAGCAATCAGCCCCAGCATTTT.

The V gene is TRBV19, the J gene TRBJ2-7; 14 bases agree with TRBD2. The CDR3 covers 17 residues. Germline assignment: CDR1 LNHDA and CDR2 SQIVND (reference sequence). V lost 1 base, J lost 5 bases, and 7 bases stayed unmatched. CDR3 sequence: CASSIGSGLAGEHEQYF. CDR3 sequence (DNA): TGTGCCAGTAGTATAGGTTCGGGACTAGCGGGAGAGCACGAGCAGTACTTC.

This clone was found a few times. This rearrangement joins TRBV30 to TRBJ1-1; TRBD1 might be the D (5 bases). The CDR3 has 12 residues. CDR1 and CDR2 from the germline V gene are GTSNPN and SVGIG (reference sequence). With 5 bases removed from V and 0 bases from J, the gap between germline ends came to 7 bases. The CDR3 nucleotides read TGTGCCTGGGCGGACATGAACACTGAAGCTTTCTTT. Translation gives CAWADMNTEAFF.

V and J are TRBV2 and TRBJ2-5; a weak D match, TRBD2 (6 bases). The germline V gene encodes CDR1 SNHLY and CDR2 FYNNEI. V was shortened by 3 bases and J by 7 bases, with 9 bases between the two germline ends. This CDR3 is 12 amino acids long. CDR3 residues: CASSDRRGTQYF. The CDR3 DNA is TGTGCCAGCAGTGACAGGAGGGGGACCCAGTACTTC.

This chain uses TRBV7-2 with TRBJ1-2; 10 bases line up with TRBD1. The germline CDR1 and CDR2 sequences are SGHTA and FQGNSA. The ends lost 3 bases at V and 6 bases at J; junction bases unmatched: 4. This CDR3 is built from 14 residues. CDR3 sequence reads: CASSLTGGAHGYTF. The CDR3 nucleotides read TGTGCCAGCAGCTTGACAGGGGGCGCCCATGGCTACACCTTC.

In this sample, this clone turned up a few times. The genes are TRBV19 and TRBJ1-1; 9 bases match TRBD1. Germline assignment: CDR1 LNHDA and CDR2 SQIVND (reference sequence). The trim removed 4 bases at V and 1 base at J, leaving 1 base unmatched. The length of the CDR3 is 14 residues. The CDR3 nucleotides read TGTGCCAGTAGTAACAGGGGGCGGAACACTGAAGCTTTCTTT. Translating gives CASSNRGRNTEAFF.

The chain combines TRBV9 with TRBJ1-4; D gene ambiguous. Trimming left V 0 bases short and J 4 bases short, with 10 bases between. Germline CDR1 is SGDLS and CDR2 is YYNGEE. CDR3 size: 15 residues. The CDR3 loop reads CASSVGNSGNEKLFF. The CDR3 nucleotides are TGTGCCAGCAGCGTAGGAAACAGCGGTAATGAAAAACTGTTTTTT.

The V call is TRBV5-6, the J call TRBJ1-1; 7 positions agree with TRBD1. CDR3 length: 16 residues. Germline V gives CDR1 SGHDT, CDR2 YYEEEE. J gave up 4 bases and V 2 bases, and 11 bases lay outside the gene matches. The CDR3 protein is CASSLNRGTFLTEAFF. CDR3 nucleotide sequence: TGTGCCAGCAGCTTAAACAGGGGCACCTTCCTCACTGAAGCTTTCTTT. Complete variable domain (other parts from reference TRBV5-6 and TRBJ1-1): DAGVTQSPTHLIKTRGQQVTLRCSPKSGHDTVSWYQQALGQGPQFIFQYYEEEERQRGNFPDRFSGHQFPNYSSELNVNALLLGDSALYLCASSLNRGTFLTEAFFGQGTRLTVV.

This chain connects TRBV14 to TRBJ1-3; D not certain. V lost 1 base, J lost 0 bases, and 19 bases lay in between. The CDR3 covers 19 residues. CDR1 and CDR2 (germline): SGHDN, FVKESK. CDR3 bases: TGTGCCAGCAGCCAAGGACATGGGCAGCTACCTTCCTCTGGAAACACCATATATTTT. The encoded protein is CASSQGHGQLPSSGNTIYF.

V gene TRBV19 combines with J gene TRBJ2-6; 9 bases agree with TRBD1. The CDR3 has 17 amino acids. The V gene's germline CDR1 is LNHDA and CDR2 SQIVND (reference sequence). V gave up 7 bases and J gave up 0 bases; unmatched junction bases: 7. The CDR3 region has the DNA TGTGCCAGTACCACCGGGACAGGGCGCTCTGGGGCCAACGTCCTGACTTTC. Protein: CASTTGTGRSGANVLTF.

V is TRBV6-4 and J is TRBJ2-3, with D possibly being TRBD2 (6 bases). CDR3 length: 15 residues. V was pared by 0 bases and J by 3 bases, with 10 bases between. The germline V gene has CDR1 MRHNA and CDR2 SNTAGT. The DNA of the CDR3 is TGTGCCAGCAGTGACTCCCCGGAGGGGACAGATACGCAGTATTTT. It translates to CASSDSPEGTDTQYF.

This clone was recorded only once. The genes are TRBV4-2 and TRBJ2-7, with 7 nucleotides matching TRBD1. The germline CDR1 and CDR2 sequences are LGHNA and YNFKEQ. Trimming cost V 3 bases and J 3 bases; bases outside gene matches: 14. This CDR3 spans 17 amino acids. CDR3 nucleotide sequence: TGTGCCAGCAGCCATCCCGGACAGGAGGCTATTCTCTACGAGCAGTACTTC. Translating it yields CASSHPGQEAILYEQYF.

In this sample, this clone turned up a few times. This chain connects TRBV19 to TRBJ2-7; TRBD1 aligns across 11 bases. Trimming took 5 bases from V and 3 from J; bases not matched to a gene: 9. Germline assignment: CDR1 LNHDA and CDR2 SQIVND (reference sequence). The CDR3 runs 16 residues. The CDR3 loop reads CASSARDRGSVYEQYF. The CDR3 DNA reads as TGTGCCAGTAGTGCCCGGGACAGGGGGTCGGTCTACGAGCAGTACTTC.

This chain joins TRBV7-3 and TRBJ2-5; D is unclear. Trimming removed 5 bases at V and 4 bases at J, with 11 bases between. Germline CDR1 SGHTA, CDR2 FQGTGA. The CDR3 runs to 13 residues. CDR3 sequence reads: CASSPYTSETQYF. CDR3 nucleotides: TGTGCCAGCAGCCCATACACGTCAGAGACCCAGTACTTC.

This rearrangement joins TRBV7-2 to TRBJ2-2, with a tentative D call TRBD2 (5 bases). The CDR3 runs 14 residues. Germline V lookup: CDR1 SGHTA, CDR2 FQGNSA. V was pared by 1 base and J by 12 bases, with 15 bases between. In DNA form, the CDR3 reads TGTGCCAGCAGCTTAGGGGGTTTGTCGGGGAAGCTGTTTTTT. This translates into CASSLGGLSGKLFF.

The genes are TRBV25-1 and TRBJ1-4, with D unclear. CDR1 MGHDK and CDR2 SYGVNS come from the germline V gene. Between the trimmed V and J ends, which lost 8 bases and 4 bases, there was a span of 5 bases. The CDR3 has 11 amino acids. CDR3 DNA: TGTGCCAGCCGTATTAATGAAAAACTGTTTTTT. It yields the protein CASRINEKLFF.

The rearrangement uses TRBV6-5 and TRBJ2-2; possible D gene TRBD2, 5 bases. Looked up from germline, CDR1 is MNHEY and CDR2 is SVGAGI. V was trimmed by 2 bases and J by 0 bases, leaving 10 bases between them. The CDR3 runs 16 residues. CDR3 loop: CASSYGLPSNTGELFF. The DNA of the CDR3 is TGTGCCAGCAGTTACGGACTCCCTTCGAACACCGGGGAGCTGTTTTTT.

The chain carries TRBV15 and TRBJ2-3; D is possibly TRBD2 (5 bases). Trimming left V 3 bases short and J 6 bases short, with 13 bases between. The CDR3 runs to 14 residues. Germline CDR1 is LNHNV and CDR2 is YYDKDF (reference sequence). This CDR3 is CATSSLGVGDTQYF. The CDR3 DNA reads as TGTGCCACCAGCAGTTTGGGAGTCGGGGATACGCAGTATTTT. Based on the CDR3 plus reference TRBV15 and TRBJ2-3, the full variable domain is DAMVIQNPRYQVTQFGKPVTLSCSQTLNHNVMYWYQQKSSQAPKLLFHYYDKDFNNEADTPDNFQSRRPNTSFCFLDIRSPGLGDTAMYLCATSSLGVGDTQYFGPGTRLTVL.

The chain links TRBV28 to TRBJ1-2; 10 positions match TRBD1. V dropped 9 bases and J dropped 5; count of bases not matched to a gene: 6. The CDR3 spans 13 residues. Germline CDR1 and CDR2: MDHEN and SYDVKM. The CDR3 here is CARGGTGVYGYTF. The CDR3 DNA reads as TGTGCCAGAGGGGGGACAGGGGTGTATGGCTACACCTTC.

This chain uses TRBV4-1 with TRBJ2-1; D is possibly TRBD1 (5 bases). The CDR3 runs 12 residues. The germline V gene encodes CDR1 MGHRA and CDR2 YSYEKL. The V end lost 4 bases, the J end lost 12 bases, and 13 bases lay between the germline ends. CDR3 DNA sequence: TGCGCCAGCAGCCCCCCCCAGGGTTGGCAGTTCTTC. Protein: CASSPPQGWQFF.

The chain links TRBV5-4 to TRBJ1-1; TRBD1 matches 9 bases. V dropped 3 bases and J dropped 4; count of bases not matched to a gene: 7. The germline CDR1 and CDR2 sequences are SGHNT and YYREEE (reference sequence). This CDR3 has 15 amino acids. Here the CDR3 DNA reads TGTGCCAGCAGCTCAAGGACAGGGGTCGGCACTGAAGCTTTCTTT. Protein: CASSSRTGVGTEAFF. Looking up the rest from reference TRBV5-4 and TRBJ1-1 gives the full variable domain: ETGVTQSPTHLIKTRGQQVTLRCSSQSGHNTVSWYQQALGQGPQFIFQYYREEENGRGNFPPRFSGLQFPNYSSELNVNALELDDSALYLCASSSRTGVGTEAFFGQGTRLTVV.

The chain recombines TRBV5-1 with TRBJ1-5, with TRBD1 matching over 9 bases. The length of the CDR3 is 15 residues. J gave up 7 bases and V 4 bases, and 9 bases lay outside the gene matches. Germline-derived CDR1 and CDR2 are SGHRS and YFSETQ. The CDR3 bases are TGCGCCAGCAGCCCTTCGGGACAGGGCAGCCAGCCCCAGCATTTT. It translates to CASSPSGQGSQPQHF.

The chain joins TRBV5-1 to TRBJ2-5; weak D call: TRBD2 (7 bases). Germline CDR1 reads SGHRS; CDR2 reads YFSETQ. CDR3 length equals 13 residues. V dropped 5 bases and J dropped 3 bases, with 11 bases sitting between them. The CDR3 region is CASSRGAEETQYF. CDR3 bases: TGCGCCAGCAGTCGGGGGGCGGAAGAGACCCAGTACTTC.

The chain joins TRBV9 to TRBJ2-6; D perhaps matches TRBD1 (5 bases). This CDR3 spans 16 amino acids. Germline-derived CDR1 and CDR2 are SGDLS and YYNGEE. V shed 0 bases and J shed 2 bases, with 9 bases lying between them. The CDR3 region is CASSVEGIPGANVLTF. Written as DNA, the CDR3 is TGTGCCAGCAGCGTAGAGGGGATTCCTGGGGCCAACGTCCTGACTTTC.

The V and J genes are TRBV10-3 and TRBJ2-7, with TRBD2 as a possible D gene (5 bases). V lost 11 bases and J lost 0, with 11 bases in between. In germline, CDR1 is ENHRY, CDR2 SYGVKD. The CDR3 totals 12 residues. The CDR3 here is CAAAETSYEQYF. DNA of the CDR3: TGTGCCGCAGCGGAGACCTCCTACGAGCAGTACTTC.

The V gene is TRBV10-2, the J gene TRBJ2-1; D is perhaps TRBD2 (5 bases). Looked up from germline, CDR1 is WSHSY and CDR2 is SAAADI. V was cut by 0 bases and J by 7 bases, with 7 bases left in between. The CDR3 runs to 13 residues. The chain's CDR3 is CASSESRVNEQFF. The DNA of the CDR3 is TGCGCCAGCAGTGAGTCGAGGGTTAATGAGCAGTTCTTC.

The CDR3 loop is CASSHRGRNTEAFF. The CDR3 DNA sequence: TGTGCCAGCAGCCACAGGGGGCGGAACACTGAAGCTTTCTTT. The rearrangement joins TRBV7-6 to TRBJ1-1; 9 bases match TRBD1. Germline CDR1 SGHVS, CDR2 FNYEAQ. J lost 1 base, V lost 5 bases, and 2 bases had no gene match. This CDR3 spans 14 amino acids.

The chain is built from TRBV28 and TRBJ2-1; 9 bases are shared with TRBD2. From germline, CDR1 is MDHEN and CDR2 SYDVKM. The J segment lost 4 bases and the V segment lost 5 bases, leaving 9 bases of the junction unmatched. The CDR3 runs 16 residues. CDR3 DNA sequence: TGTGCCAGCAGTACTCTAGCGGGACCAATATACAATGAGCAGTTCTTC. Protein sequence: CASSTLAGPIYNEQFF.